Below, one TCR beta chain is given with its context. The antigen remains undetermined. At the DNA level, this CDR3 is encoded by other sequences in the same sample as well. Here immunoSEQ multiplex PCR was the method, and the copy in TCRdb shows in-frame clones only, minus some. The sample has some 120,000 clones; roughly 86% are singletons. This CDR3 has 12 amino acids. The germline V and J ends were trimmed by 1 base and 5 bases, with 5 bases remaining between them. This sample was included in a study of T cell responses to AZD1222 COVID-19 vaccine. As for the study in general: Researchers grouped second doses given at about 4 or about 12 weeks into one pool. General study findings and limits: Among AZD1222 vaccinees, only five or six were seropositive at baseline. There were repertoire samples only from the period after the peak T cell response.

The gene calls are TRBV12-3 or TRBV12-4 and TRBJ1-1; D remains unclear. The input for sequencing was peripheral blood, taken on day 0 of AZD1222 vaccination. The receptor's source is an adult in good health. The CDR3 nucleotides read TGTGCCAGCAGTTTAGAGGGAACTGAAGCTTTCTTT. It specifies CASSLEGTEAFF.